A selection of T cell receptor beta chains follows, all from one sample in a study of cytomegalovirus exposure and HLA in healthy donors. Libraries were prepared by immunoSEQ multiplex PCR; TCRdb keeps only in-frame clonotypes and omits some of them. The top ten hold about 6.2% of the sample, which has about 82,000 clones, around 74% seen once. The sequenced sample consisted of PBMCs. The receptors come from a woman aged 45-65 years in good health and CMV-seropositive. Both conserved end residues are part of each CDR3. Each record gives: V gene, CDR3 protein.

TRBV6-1	CASSRGVRGNTEAFF
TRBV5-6	CASSPWGAGRATQYF
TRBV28	CASSLTSGRAVDTQYF
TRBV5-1	CASSFGLRTGKYEQYF
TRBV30	CAWSLSGFSTDTQYF
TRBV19	CASSAGGPYGYTF
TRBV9	CASSVAAGELFF
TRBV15	CATSRDRVNEQFF
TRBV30	CAWATSGRSVRQFF
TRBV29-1	CSVDLSGRVGDEQFF
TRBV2	CASRGTSGAYNEQFF
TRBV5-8	CASSSRGRPYEQYF
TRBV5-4	CASSLAGSYNEQFF
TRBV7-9	CASKLAAGLAGTDTQYF
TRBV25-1	CASSEIRGVGTEAFF
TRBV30	CAWSGLAGLSSYEQCF
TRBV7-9	CASSLPEGPGSYNEQFF
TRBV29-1	CSVEALGGHGYTF
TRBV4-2	CASSQPEGEEKLFF
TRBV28	CASSYDGHKDEQFF
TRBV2	CASSVRQGVSPLHF
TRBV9	CASSGGQGPYEQYF
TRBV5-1	CASSPGHRNSGNTIYF
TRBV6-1	CASSDTGGSGANVLTF
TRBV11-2	CASTKDRAKEYEQYF
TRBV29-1	CSVTREAGGPYEQYF
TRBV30	CAWRQKNTEAFF